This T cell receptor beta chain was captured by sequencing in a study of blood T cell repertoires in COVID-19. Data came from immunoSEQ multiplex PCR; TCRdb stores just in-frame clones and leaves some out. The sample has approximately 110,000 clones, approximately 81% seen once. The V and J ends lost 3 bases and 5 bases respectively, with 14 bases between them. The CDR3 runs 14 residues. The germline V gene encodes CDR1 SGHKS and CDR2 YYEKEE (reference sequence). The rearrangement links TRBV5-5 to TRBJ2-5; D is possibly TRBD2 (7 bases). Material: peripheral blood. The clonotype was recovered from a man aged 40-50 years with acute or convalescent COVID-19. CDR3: CASSYGGGGETQYF. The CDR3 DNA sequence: TGTGCCAGCAGCTATGGCGGGGGCGGGGAGACCCAGTACTTC.